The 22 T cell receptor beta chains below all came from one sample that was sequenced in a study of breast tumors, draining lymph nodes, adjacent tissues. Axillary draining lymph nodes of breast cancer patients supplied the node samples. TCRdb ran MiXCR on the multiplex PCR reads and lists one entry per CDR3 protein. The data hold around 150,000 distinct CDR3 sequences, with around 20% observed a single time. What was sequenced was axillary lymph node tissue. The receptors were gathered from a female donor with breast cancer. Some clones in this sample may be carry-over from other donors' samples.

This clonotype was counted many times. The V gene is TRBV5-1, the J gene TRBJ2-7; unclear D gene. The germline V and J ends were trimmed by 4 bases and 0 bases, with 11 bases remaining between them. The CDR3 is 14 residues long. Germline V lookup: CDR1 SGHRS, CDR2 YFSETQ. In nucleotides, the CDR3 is TGCGCCAGCAGCCTCGACGGGTCCTCCTACGAGCAGTACTTC. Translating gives CASSLDGSSYEQYF. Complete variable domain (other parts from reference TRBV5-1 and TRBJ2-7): KAGVTQTPRYLIKTRGQQVTLSCSPISGHRSVSWYQQTPGQGLQFLFEYFSETQRNKGNFPGRFSGRQFSNSRSEMNVSTLELGDSALYLCASSLDGSSYEQYFGPGTRLTVT.

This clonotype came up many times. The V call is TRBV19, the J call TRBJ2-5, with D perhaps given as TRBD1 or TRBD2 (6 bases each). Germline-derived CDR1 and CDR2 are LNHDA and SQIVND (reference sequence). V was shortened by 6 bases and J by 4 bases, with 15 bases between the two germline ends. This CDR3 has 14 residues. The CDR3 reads CASSPRGVRETQYF. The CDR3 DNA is TGTGCCAGTAGCCCGAGGGGGGTAAGAGAGACCCAGTACTTC. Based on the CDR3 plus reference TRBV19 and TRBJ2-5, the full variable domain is DGGITQSPKYLFRKEGQNVTLSCEQNLNHDAMYWYRQDPGQGLRLIYYSQIVNDFQKGDIAEGYSVSREKKESFPLTVTSAQKNPTAFYLCASSPRGVRETQYFGPGTRLLVL.

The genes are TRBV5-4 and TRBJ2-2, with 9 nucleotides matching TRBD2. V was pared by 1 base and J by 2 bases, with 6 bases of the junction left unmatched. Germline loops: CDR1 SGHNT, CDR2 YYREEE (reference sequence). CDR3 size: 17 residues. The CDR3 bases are TGTGCCAGCAGCTTGAGGGGACTAGCAGGAAACACCGGGGAGCTGTTTTTT. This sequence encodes CASSLRGLAGNTGELFF.

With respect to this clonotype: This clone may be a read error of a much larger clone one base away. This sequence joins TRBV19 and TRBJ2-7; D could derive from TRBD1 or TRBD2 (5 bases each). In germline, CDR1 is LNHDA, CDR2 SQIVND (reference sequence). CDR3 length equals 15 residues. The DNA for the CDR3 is TGTGCCAGAAGTAGCGACGTAGGGGCCTACTACGAGCAGTACTTC. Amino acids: CARSSDVGAYYEQYF.

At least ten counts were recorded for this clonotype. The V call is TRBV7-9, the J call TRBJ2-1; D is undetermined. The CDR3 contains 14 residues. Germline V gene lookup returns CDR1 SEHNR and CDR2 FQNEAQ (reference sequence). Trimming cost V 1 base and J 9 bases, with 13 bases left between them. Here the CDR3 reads CASSLGGSYGEQFF. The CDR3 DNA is TGTGCCAGCAGCTTAGGCGGTTCATATGGTGAGCAGTTCTTC.

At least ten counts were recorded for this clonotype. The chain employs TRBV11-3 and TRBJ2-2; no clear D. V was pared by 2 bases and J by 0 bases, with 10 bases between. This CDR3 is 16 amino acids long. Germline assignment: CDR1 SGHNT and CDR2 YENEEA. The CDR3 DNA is TGTGCCAGCAGCTTATATGACACTGCGAACACCGGGGAGCTGTTTTTT. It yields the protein CASSLYDTANTGELFF.

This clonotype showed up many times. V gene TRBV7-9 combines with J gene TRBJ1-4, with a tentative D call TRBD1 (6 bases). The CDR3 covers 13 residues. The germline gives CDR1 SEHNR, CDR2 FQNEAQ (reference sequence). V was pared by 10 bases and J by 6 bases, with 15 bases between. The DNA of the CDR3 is TGTGCCATCTACAGGGACCGGCATGAAAAACTGTTTTTT. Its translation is CAIYRDRHEKLFF.

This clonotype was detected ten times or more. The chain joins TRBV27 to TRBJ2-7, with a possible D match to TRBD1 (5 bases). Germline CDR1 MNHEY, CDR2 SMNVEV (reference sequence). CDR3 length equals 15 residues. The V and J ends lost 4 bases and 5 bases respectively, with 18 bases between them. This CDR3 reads CASSSTWTSPNEQYF. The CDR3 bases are TGTGCCAGCAGTTCGACATGGACATCCCCCAACGAGCAGTACTTC.

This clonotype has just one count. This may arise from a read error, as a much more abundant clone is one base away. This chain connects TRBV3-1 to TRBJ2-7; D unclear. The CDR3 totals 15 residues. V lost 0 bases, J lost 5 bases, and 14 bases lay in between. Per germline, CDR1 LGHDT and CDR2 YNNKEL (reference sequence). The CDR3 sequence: CASSQELNGRNEQYF. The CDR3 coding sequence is TGTGCCAGCAGCCAAGAGTTGAACGGGCGCAACGAGCAGTACTTC.

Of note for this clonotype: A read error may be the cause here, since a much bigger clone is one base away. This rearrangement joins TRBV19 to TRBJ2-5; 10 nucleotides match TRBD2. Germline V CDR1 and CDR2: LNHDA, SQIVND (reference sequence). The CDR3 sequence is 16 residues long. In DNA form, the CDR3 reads TGTGCCAGTAGTCTAGCGGGAGTTGCTTTCCAAGAGACCCAGTGCTTC. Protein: CASSLAGVAFQETQCF.

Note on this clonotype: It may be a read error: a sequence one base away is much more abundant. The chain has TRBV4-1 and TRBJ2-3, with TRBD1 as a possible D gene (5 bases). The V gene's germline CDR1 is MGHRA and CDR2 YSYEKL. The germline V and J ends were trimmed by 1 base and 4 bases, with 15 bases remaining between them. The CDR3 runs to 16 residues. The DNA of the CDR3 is TGCGCCAGCAGCCAAGGGGCAGGGATACTTGCAGATACGCAGTATTTT. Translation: CASSQGAGILADTQYF.

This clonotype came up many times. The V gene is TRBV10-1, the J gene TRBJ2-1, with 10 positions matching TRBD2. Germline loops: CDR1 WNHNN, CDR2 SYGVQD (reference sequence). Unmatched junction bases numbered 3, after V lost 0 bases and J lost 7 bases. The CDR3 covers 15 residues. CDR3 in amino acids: CASSESVLAGNEQFF. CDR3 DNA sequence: TGCGCCAGCAGTGAGTCGGTACTAGCGGGAAATGAGCAGTTCTTC.

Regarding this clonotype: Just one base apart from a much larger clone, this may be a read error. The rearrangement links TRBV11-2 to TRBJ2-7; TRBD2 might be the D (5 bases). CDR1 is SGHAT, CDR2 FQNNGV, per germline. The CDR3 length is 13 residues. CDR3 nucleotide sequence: TGTGCCAGCACCCTCAGCGGTGCGGGCGAGCAGTGCTTC. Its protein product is CASTLSGAGEQCF.

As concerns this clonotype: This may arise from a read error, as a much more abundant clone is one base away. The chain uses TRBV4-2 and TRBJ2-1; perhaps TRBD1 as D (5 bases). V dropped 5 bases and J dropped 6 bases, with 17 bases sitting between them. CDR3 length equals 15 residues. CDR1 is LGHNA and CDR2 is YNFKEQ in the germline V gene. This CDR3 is CASSGVWVRGNEQFF. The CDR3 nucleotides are TGTGCCAGCAGCGGGGTATGGGTAAGGGGCAATGAGCAGTTCTTC.

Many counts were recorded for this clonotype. CDR3 region: CASSSGRDYEQYF. As DNA, the CDR3 is TGTGCCAGCAGCTCGGGACGGGATTACGAGCAGTACTTC. V and J are TRBV7-9 and TRBJ2-7; D is tentatively TRBD1 or TRBD2 (5 bases each). CDR3 size: 13 residues. With 4 bases removed from V and 4 bases from J, the gap between germline ends came to 11 bases. Germline-derived CDR1 and CDR2 are SEHNR and FQNEAQ (reference sequence).

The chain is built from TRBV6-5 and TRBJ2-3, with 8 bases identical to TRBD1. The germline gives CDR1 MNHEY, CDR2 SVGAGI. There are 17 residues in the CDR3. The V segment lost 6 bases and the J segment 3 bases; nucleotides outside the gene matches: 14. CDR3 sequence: CASSRGQGASWTDTQYF. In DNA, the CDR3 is TGTGCCAGCAGCCGGGGCCAGGGGGCAAGTTGGACAGATACGCAGTATTTT.

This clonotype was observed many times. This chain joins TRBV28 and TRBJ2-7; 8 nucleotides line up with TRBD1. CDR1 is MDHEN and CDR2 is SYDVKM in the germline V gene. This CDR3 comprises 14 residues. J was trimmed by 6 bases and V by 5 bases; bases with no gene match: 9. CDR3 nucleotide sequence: TGTGCCAGCAGTGTTGACAGGGGTCCGGGCGAGCAGTACTTC. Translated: CASSVDRGPGEQYF.

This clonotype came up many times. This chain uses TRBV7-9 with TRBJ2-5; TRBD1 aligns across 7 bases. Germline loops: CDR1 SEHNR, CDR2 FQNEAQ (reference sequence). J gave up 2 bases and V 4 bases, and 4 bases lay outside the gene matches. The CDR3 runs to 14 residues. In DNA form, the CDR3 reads TGTGCCAGCAGCTCGGGACAGCCTCAAGAGACCCAGTACTTC. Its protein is CASSSGQPQETQYF.

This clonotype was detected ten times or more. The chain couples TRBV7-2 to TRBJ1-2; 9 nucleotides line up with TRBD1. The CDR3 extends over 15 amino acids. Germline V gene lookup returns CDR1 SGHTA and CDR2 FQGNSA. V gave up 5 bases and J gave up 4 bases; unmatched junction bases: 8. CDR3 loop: CASSPRDRVFYGYTF. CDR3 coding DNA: TGTGCCAGCAGCCCCCGGGACAGGGTGTTCTATGGCTACACCTTC.

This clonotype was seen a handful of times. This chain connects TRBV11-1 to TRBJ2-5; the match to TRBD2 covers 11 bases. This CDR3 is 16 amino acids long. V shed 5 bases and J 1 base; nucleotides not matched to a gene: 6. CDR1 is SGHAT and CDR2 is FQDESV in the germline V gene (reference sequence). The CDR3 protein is CASSPIAGGSQETQYF. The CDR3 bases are TGTGCCAGCAGCCCCATAGCGGGAGGGTCCCAAGAGACCCAGTACTTC.

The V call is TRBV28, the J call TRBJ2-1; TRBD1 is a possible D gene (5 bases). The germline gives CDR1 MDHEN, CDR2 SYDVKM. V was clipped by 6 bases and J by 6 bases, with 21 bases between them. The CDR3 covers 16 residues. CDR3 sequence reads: CASSTRQTTGGNEQFF. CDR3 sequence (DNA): TGTGCCAGCAGCACCCGACAGACGACTGGTGGCAATGAGCAGTTCTTC.

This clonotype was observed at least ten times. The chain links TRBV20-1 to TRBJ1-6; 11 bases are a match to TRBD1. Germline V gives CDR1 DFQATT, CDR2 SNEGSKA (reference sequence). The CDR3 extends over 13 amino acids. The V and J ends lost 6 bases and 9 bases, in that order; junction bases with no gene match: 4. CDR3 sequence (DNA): TGCAGTGCAAGTGGACAGGGGGCTTCACCCCTCCACTTT. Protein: CSASGQGASPLHF.